Presented here are 23 T cell receptor beta chains from one specimen sequenced in a study of T cell responses to AZD1222 COVID-19 vaccine. Data came from immunoSEQ multiplex PCR; TCRdb stores just in-frame clones and leaves some out. The sample lists around 180,000 clones; approximately 90% were seen once. The sample here was peripheral blood, taken on day 0 of AZD1222 vaccination. These TCRs come from an adult in good health.

The chain carries TRBV24-1 and TRBJ2-2, with D possibly TRBD2 on 7 matching bases. V lost 2 bases to trimming and J lost 5 bases, with 14 bases between them. Germline lookup yields CDR1 KGHDR and CDR2 SFDVKD. This CDR3 spans 16 amino acids. The CDR3 is CATSDSPGGRTGELFF. The CDR3 DNA sequence: TGTGCCACCAGTGATTCGCCGGGGGGCAGGACCGGGGAGCTGTTTTTT.

The chain recombines TRBV5-1 with TRBJ1-2; the match to TRBD1 covers 8 bases. J gave up 8 bases and V 0 bases, and 3 bases lay outside the gene matches. Looked up from germline, CDR1 is SGHRS and CDR2 is YFSETQ. The CDR3 sequence is 13 residues long. The chain's CDR3 is CASSLVDRDGYTF. The DNA for the CDR3 is TGCGCCAGCAGCTTGGTGGACAGGGACGGCTACACCTTC.

This rearrangement joins TRBV29-1 to TRBJ2-4; the D gene is possibly TRBD1 (6 bases). V lost 5 bases and J lost 2, with 13 bases in between. Germline-derived CDR1 and CDR2 are SQVTM and ANQGSEA. The CDR3 contains 14 residues. CDR3: CSVRTAPSKNIQYF. Here the CDR3 DNA reads TGCAGCGTTCGGACAGCACCGTCCAAAAACATTCAGTACTTC. The full variable domain, completed using reference TRBV29-1 and TRBJ2-4, is SAVISQKPSRDICQRGTSLTIQCQVDSQVTMMFWYRQQPGQSLTLIATANQGSEATYESGFVIDKFPISRPNLTFSTLTVSNMSPEDSSIYLCSVRTAPSKNIQYFGAGTRLSVL.

V usage is TRBV5-1 and J usage is TRBJ2-7; TRBD1 or TRBD2 may be the D gene (5 bases each). V shed 4 bases and J shed 6 bases, with 8 bases lying between them. Germline V CDR1 and CDR2: SGHRS, YFSETQ. The CDR3 has 11 amino acids. The chain's CDR3 is CASSLGPEQYF. Written as DNA, the CDR3 is TGCGCCAGCAGCCTGGGACCCGAGCAGTACTTC.

The genes are TRBV10-3 and TRBJ1-1, with a possible D match to TRBD1 (5 bases). Germline lookup yields CDR1 ENHRY and CDR2 SYGVKD. The germline V and J ends were trimmed by 3 bases and 5 bases, with 16 bases remaining between them. The CDR3 extends over 15 amino acids. The DNA for the CDR3 is TGTGCCATCAGTGATTTTACAGGCAGGACTACTGAAGCTTTCTTT. This translates into CAISDFTGRTTEAFF.

The chain recombines TRBV7-3 with TRBJ2-1; 11 bases are shared with TRBD2. The length of the CDR3 is 22 residues. In germline, CDR1 is SGHTA, CDR2 FQGTGA. With 4 bases clipped from V and 0 bases from J, the junction kept 20 bases outside the gene matches. CDR3 in DNA: TGTGCCAGCAGCTCCCACCTCCCCTTGGCTAGCGGGAGGCCAAGCTCCTACAATGAGCAGTTCTTC. This sequence encodes CASSSHLPLASGRPSSYNEQFF. Full variable domain (remainder filled in from reference TRBV7-3 and TRBJ2-1): GAGVSQTPSNKVTEKGKYVELRCDPISGHTALYWYRQSLGQGPEFLIYFQGTGAADDSGLPNDRFFAVRPEGSVSTLKIQRTERGDSAVYLCASSSHLPLASGRPSSYNEQFFGPGTRLTVL.

This sequence joins TRBV4-3 and TRBJ1-1; possible D gene TRBD1, 5 bases. Trimming stripped 2 bases from V and 11 bases from J, with 15 bases between. Germline CDR1 and CDR2: LGHNA and YSLEER. This CDR3 is built from 13 residues. The CDR3 protein is CASSQRQGLGAFF. CDR3 nucleotides: TGCGCCAGCAGCCAAAGGCAGGGATTAGGTGCTTTCTTT.

The chain combines TRBV6-5 with TRBJ1-2, with D uncertain. The V end was cut by 6 bases, the J end by 5 bases, with 10 bases between. The CDR3 spans 12 residues. The V gene's germline CDR1 is MNHEY and CDR2 SVGAGI. The CDR3 DNA reads TGTGCCAGCAGACAAAATACATATGGCTACACCTTC. Translating gives CASRQNTYGYTF.

The rearrangement uses TRBV30 and TRBJ2-6; either TRBD1 or TRBD2 may supply D (6 bases each). This CDR3 region has 15 residues. Germline CDR1 is GTSNPN and CDR2 is SVGIG (reference sequence). V shed 0 bases and J shed 2 bases, with 8 bases lying between them. The CDR3 loop is CAWSVGGPGANVLTF. CDR3 nucleotides: TGTGCCTGGAGTGTGGGGGGCCCTGGGGCCAACGTCCTGACTTTC.

The rearrangement joins TRBV2 to TRBJ1-5, with D perhaps TRBD1 (6 bases). V was pared by 4 bases and J by 15 bases, with 16 bases between. From germline, CDR1 is SNHLY and CDR2 FYNNEI. This CDR3 is built from 12 residues. CDR3 in DNA: TGTGCCAGCAGTGGTGCCGGACAGTCCCCGCATTTT. Encoded protein: CASSGAGQSPHF.

The CDR3 sequence is CASTRTPRHYNEQFF. CDR3 nucleotide sequence: TGTGCCAGCACCCGGACCCCGAGGCACTACAATGAGCAGTTCTTC. The gene calls are TRBV28 and TRBJ2-1; D unclear. CDR1 and CDR2 (germline): MDHEN, SYDVKM. This CDR3 is built from 15 residues. V gave up 7 bases and J gave up 3 bases, with 16 bases separating them.

The rearrangement links TRBV28 to TRBJ2-1, with 7 bases lining up with TRBD2. The length of the CDR3 is 14 residues. The ends lost 3 bases at V and 5 bases at J; junction bases unmatched: 4. Germline V CDR1 and CDR2: MDHEN, SYDVKM. Written as DNA, the CDR3 is TGTGCCAGCAGTTTCCTAGCGGTGGACAATGAGCAGTTCTTC. It is translated as CASSFLAVDNEQFF.

The chain combines TRBV18 with TRBJ2-7; 7 nucleotides agree with TRBD1. The CDR3 covers 15 residues. Germline V gene lookup returns CDR1 KGHSH and CDR2 LQKENI. The ends lost 4 bases at V and 4 bases at J; junction bases unmatched: 10. The chain's CDR3 is CASSLDAGTVYEQYF. CDR3 DNA: TGTGCCAGCTCACTCGACGCCGGGACAGTGTACGAGCAGTACTTC.

Written as DNA, the CDR3 is TGTGCCAGCAGCTTGGAGGGTCGCGAGCAGTTCTTC. Residues: CASSLEGREQFF. The V call is TRBV5-6, the J call TRBJ2-1; D ambiguous. CDR3 size: 12 residues. The germline CDR1 and CDR2 sequences are SGHDT and YYEEEE. V was pared by 0 bases and J by 10 bases, with 8 bases between.

The chain employs TRBV27 and TRBJ2-6; D not resolved. V was clipped by 7 bases and J by 0 bases, with 4 bases between them. CDR1 and CDR2 from the germline V gene are MNHEY and SMNVEV (reference sequence). The CDR3 extends over 13 amino acids. The DNA for the CDR3 is TGTGCCAGCAAGGGCTCTGGGGCCAACGTCCTGACTTTC. This codes for CASKGSGANVLTF.

The chain has TRBV5-5 and TRBJ1-2; 7 positions agree with TRBD1. J gave up 7 bases and V 0 bases, and 15 bases lay outside the gene matches. The CDR3 contains 17 residues. In germline, CDR1 is SGHKS, CDR2 YYEKEE (reference sequence). The CDR3 DNA is TGTGCCAGCAGCTTGGAATACTGGACAGGCGAGGGTCTTGGCTACACCTTC. Its protein is CASSLEYWTGEGLGYTF.

This sequence joins TRBV7-9 and TRBJ1-5, with D perhaps TRBD1 (5 bases). CDR1 and CDR2 from the germline V gene are SEHNR and FQNEAQ (reference sequence). The CDR3 is 16 residues long. V was pared by 4 bases and J by 6 bases, with 19 bases between. The CDR3 sequence: CASSSFGGLNGQPQHF. The CDR3 DNA reads as TGTGCCAGCAGCTCATTTGGGGGGTTAAACGGTCAGCCCCAGCATTTT.

The chain couples TRBV6-4 to TRBJ1-2; 7 nucleotides match TRBD1. There are 16 residues in the CDR3. Germline V gene sequence: CDR1 MRHNA, CDR2 SNTAGT. With 0 bases clipped from V and 1 base from J, the junction kept 5 bases outside the gene matches. CDR3 sequence (DNA): TGTGCCAGCAGTGACTCGGGGACAGACTATAACTATGGCTACACCTTC. This gives the protein CASSDSGTDYNYGYTF.

The chain links TRBV5-6 to TRBJ1-2; the D gene is possibly TRBD1 (5 bases). With 4 bases removed from V and 4 bases from J, the gap between germline ends came to 11 bases. CDR3 length: 13 residues. CDR1 is SGHDT and CDR2 is YYEEEE in the germline V gene. CDR3 bases: TGTGCCAGCAGCCGGGGCGGGGCCTATGGCTACACCTTC. Translation gives CASSRGGAYGYTF.

This chain links TRBV14 with TRBJ2-1; 7 nucleotides agree with TRBD1. Looked up from germline, CDR1 is SGHDN and CDR2 is FVKESK. The CDR3 totals 15 residues. V gave up 4 bases and J gave up 2 bases; unmatched junction bases: 5. The CDR3 protein is CASSPQGFAYNEQFF. In DNA, the CDR3 is TGTGCCAGCAGCCCACAGGGGTTCGCCTACAATGAGCAGTTCTTC. The variable domain in full, completed from reference TRBV14 and TRBJ2-1, reads EAGVTQFPSHSVIEKGQTVTLRCDPISGHDNLYWYRRVMGKEIKFLLHFVKESKQDESGMPNNRFLAERTGGTYSTLKVQPAELEDSGVYFCASSPQGFAYNEQFFGPGTRLTVL.

The chain links TRBV19 to TRBJ1-6; D ambiguous. The germline V and J ends were trimmed by 5 bases and 0 bases, with 14 bases remaining between them. The CDR3 runs 17 residues. Per germline, CDR1 LNHDA and CDR2 SQIVND (reference sequence). Written as DNA, the CDR3 is TGTGCCAGTAGTCCGAGGACGGTGAGCTCCTATAATTCACCCCTCCACTTT. The encoded protein is CASSPRTVSSYNSPLHF.

The chain combines TRBV5-1 with TRBJ1-5; D gene ambiguous. V lost 2 bases to trimming and J lost 3 bases, with 9 bases between them. The CDR3 consists of 14 residues. CDR1 is SGHRS, CDR2 YFSETQ, per germline. The CDR3 DNA reads TGCGCCAGCAGCTTTGGTGAACCCAATCAGCCCCAGCATTTT. Its protein product is CASSFGEPNQPQHF.

The chain is built from TRBV5-1 and TRBJ1-6; tentatively, D is TRBD1 (6 bases). From germline, CDR1 is SGHRS and CDR2 YFSETQ. V lost 5 bases to trimming and J lost 6 bases, with 18 bases between them. The CDR3 loop spans 16 amino acids. CDR3 region: CASSYQGPAVNSPLHF. The CDR3 DNA reads as TGCGCCAGCAGTTATCAGGGGCCTGCCGTTAATTCACCCCTCCACTTT.